The following is a TCR beta chain sequence with its context. The target antigen is unknown. Documented time point: week 35, safety follow-up. One vaccine dose held 300 ug of mutant IDH1 20-mer peptide and came with topical imiquimod. Patients underwent eight vaccinations, which took place in weeks 1, 3, 5, 7, 11, 15, 19 and 23. The source of the sample is a study of a mutant IDH1 vaccine in newly diagnosed glioma. On the study more broadly: Patients began vaccination 4-6 weeks after radiotherapy alone, or with temozolomide cycles.

Profiling relied on immunoSEQ multiplex PCR, and the TCRdb table lists in-frame clones only, not all of them. Of 60,000 to 75,000 clones listed, around nine tenths are singletons. The CDR3 is 16 amino acids. Trimming took 8 bases from V and 1 from J, leaving 20 bases between them. CDR1 MDHEN and CDR2 SYDVKM come from the germline V gene. The chain has TRBV28 and TRBJ1-1; D gene uncertain. This receptor was obtained from a man under 40 with glioma. Specimen: PBMCs, collected from a glioma patient whose treatment included an IDH1 peptide vaccine. For the CDR3, the DNA is TGTGCCAGCGGGAGGACTTATACGTGGGGGAACACTGAAGCTTTCTTT. Protein sequence: CASGRTYTWGNTEAFF. The variable domain in full, completed from reference TRBV28 and TRBJ1-1, reads DVKVTQSSRYLVKRTGEKVFLECVQDMDHENMFWYRQDPGLGLRLIYFSYDVKMKEKGDIPEGYSVSREKKERFSLILESASTNQTSMYLCASGRTYTWGNTEAFFGQGTRLTVV.